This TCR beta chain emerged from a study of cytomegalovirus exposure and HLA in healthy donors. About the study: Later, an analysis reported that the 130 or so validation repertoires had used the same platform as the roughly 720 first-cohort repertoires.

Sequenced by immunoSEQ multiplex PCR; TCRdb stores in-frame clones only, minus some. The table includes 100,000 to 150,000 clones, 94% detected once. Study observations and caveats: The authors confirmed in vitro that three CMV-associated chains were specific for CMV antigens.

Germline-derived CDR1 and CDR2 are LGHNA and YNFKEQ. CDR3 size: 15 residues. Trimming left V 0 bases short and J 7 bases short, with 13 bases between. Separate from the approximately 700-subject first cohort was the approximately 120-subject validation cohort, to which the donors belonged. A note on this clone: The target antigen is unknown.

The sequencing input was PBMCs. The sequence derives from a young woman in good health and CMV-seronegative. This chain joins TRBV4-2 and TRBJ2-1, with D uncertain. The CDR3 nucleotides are TGTGCCAGCAGCCAAGAATCCTTTAACTATAATGAGCAGTTCTTC. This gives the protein CASSQESFNYNEQFF.